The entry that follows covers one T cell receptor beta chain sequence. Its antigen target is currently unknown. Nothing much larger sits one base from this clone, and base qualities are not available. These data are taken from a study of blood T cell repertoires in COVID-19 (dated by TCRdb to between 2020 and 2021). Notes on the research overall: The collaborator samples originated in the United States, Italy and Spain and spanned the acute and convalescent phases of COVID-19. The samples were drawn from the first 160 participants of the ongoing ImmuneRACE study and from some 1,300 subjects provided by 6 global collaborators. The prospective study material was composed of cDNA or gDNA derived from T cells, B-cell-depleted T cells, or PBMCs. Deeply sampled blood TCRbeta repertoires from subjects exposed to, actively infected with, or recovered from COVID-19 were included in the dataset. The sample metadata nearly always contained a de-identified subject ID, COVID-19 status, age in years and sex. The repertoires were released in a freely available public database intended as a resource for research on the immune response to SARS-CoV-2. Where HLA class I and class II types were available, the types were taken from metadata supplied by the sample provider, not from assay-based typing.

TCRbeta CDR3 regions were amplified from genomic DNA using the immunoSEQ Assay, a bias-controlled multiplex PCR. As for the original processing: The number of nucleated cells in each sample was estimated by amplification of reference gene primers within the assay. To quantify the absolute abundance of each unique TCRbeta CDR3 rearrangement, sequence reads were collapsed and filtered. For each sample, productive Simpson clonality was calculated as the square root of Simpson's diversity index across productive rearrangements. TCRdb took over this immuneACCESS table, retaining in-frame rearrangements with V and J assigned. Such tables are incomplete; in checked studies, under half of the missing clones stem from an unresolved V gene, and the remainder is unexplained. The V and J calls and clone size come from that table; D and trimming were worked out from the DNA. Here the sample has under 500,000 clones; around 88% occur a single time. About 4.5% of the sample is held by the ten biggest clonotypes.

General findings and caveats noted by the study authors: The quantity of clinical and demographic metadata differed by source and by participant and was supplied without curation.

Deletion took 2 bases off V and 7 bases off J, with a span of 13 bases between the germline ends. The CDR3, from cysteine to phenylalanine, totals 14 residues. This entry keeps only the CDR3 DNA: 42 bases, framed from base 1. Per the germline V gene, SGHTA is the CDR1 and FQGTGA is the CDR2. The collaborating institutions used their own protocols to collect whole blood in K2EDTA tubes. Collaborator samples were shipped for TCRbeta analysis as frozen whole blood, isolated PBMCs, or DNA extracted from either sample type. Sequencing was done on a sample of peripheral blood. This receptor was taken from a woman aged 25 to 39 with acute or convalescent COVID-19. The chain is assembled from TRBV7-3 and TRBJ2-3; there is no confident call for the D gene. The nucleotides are TGTGCCAGCAGCTTATCCGTCCCCGGGTATACGCAGTATTTT. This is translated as CASSLSVPGYTQYF.